These T cell receptor beta chains were read from a single sample in a study of T-cell reconstitution after alpha-beta-depleted transplantation in children. TCRdb ran MiXCR on the PCR reads and lists one entry per CDR3 protein. The sample shows around 420,000 distinct CDR3 sequences, 15% to 20% of them seen only once. Sequenced here: PBMCs, mostly from graft donor cells, sampled 360 days after TCRalphabeta/CD19-depleted stem cell transplant. Receptors originate from a boy less than two years old who had a stem cell transplant for Wiskott-Aldrich syndrome, so the T cells may come from the graft donor. Each CDR3 is given with its conserved first and last residue. The D gene is left open where the match is weak. Clone size is given for some rows only: seen once, a few or many times, or a class if the clone is expanded.

CDR3: CASSVDSSSYNEQFF
DNA: TGCGCCAGCAGCGTGGACTCCAGCTCCTACAATGAGCAGTTCTTC
V: TRBV5-1
D: .
size: many
J: TRBJ2-1

CDR3: CASSPFGLIQYF
DNA: TGTGCCAGCTCACCATTCGGTCTTATCCAGTACTTC
V: TRBV18
D: .
size: few
J: TRBJ2-5

CDR3: CSALSGRAYEQYF
DNA: TGCAGCGCCCTCAGCGGGAGGGCCTACGAGCAGTACTTC
V: TRBV29-1
D: TRBD2
size: .
J: TRBJ2-7

CDR3: CAWSPGQGRNYEQYF
DNA: TGTGCCTGGAGCCCCGGACAGGGGAGAAATTACGAGCAGTACTTC
V: TRBV30
D: TRBD1
size: .
J: TRBJ2-7

CDR3: CASRSTGPDRRRNIQYF
DNA: TGTGCCAGCAGATCTACCGGGCCCGATAGGCGAAGAAACATTCAGTACTTC
V: TRBV12-3/TRBV12-4
D: .
size: .
J: TRBJ2-4

CDR3: CASSPGQFETGQYF
DNA: TGTGCCAGCTCACCGGGCCAGTTTGAGACGGGGCAGTACTTC
V: TRBV18
D: .
size: .
J: TRBJ2-7

CDR3: CASSLQGQGNTEAFF
DNA: TGTGCCAGCAGCTTGCAGGGCCAGGGGAACACTGAAGCTTTCTTT
V: TRBV5-6
D: .
size: .
J: TRBJ1-1

CDR3: CASSLYRASSGANVLTF
DNA: TGTGCCAGCAGCTTATACAGGGCTAGCTCTGGGGCCAACGTCCTGACTTTC
V: TRBV7-2
D: .
size: few
J: TRBJ2-6

CDR3: CSARLAGGRDEQFF
DNA: TGCAGTGCTAGACTAGCGGGAGGAAGGGATGAGCAGTTCTTC
V: TRBV20-1
D: TRBD2
size: .
J: TRBJ2-1

CDR3: CASSQESRRPVAKNIQYF
DNA: TGCGCCAGCAGCCAAGAATCCCGCAGGCCTGTAGCCAAAAACATTCAGTACTTC
V: TRBV4-1
D: .
size: few
J: TRBJ2-4

CDR3: CASSSRGGPNTEAFF
DNA: TGTGCCAGCAGCTCGCGGGGTGGGCCGAACACTGAAGCTTTCTTT
V: TRBV7-2
D: .
size: few
J: TRBJ1-1

CDR3: CASSLFGSPLHF
DNA: TGTGCCAGCAGCTTGTTCGGTTCACCCCTCCACTTT
V: TRBV7-9
D: .
size: once
J: TRBJ1-6

CDR3: CASSPWGLFGTGELFF
DNA: TGTGCCAGCTCACCTTGGGGACTATTCGGCACCGGGGAGCTGTTTTTT
V: TRBV18
D: TRBD2
size: few
J: TRBJ2-2

CDR3: CASSLLERRSTDTQYF
DNA: TGTGCCAGCAGTTTATTGGAGCGGAGGAGCACAGATACGCAGTATTTT
V: TRBV12-3/TRBV12-4
D: .
size: few
J: TRBJ2-3

CDR3: CASSLVRYGGRGEQFF
DNA: TGTGCCAGCAGCTTAGTAAGGTATGGCGGGAGAGGTGAGCAGTTCTTC
V: TRBV7-2
D: TRBD2
size: .
J: TRBJ2-1

CDR3: CASAESPGDTGELFF
DNA: TGCGCCAGCGCGGAGTCCCCCGGGGACACCGGGGAGCTGTTTTTT
V: TRBV5-1
D: .
size: few
J: TRBJ2-2

CDR3: CATLSGQGTYEQYF
DNA: TGTGCCACCCTTTCGGGACAGGGGACCTACGAGCAGTACTTC
V: TRBV10-3
D: TRBD1
size: .
J: TRBJ2-7